The clone carrying this T cell receptor (beta chain) has a single count. The record originates from a study of blood T cell repertoires in COVID-19. Study-wide context: Donors in the United States, Italy and Spain gave samples during acute or convalescent COVID-19. PBMCs, B-cell-depleted T cells, or T cells were the source of the cDNA or gDNA that made up the material.

In the authors' workflow: Cell counts per sample came from amplifying reference gene primers. Assay used: immunoSEQ multiplex PCR; TCRdb lists only in-frame clones, some missing. The V and J calls and clone size are taken from that table; D and trimming were inferred from the DNA. The sample contains roughly 100,000 clones, about 89% of which appear only once. The TCR originated in a man aged 50-60 years with acute or convalescent COVID-19. Source material: peripheral blood.

The CDR3 region has the DNA TGCGCCAGCAGCCCCCCTGACAGACCTCATCAGCCCCAGCATTTT. Translating it yields CASSPPDRPHQPQHF. The chain recombines TRBV4-1 with TRBJ1-5; TRBD1 might be the D (5 bases). Trimming took off 4 bases at V and 5 bases at J, with 15 bases between the two ends. The CDR3 consists of 15 residues. Looked up from germline, CDR1 is MGHRA and CDR2 is YSYEKL.